The 8 T cell receptor beta chains presented below share a single source sample, sequenced in a study of T cells expressing NK-cell markers. TCRdb processed the 5' RACE reads again and assigns one entry to each CDR3 protein, with no DNA. This sample contains some 120,000 distinct CDR3 sequences. The source material was blood T cells: a sorted CD56 or NKG2C T cell subset, CD4+ or CD8+ T cells, or bulk PBMC T cells (not recorded which). The receptors were sampled from a woman between 18 and 75 years old in good health.

The chain employs TRBV4-2 and TRBJ2-3. This CDR3 has 16 residues. CDR1 and CDR2 (germline): LGHNA, YNFKEQ. The CDR3 sequence: CASSQEEKQRTDTQYF.

The chain couples TRBV12-3 or TRBV12-4 to TRBJ2-3; absent DNA, TCRdb's TRBD2 call cannot be checked. This CDR3 comprises 16 residues. The CDR3 protein is CASSPTSGGITDTQYF.

The chain couples TRBV7-7 to TRBJ2-1; the D gene TCRdb calls, TRBD1, cannot be checked with no DNA. This CDR3 has 13 amino acids. CDR1 is SSHAT, CDR2 FNYEAQ, per germline (reference sequence). The CDR3 protein is CASSPETGNEQFF. Looking up the rest from reference TRBV7-7 and TRBJ2-1 gives the full variable domain: GAGVSQSPRYKVTKRGQDVTLRCDPISSHATLYWYQQALGQGPEFLTYFNYEAQPDKSGLPSDRFSAERPEGSISTLTIQRTEQRDSAMYRCASSPETGNEQFFGPGTRLTVL.

This rearrangement joins TRBV14 to TRBJ1-2. This CDR3 comprises 12 residues. Per germline, CDR1 SGHDN and CDR2 FVKESK. The CDR3 reads CASSLQREGYTF.

The CDR3 loop reads CASSSTLFYEQYF. This chain connects TRBV12-3 or TRBV12-4 to TRBJ2-7. CDR3 length: 13 residues.

CDR3 protein: CASSYLETQYF. This chain links TRBV6-6 with TRBJ2-5. The CDR3 has 11 amino acids. Germline CDR1 reads MNHNY; CDR2 reads SVGAGI (reference sequence).

The V gene is TRBV18, the J gene TRBJ1-1; the TCRdb call, TRBD1, lacks DNA for checking. The CDR3 contains 15 residues. CDR1 KGHSH and CDR2 LQKENI come from the germline V gene. The CDR3 is CASSPSDSSTLGAFF.

The rearrangement uses TRBV4-1 and TRBJ2-3; TCRdb reports TRBD2, a call that lacks DNA to check it against. The germline V gene encodes CDR1 MGHRA and CDR2 YSYEKL. The CDR3 loop spans 17 amino acids. The CDR3 reads CASSQRDLTASTDTQYF.